This TCR beta chain emerged from a study of blood T cell repertoires in COVID-19. Looking at the study overall: Samples came from the United States, Italy and Spain, spanning acute and convalescent COVID-19.

The repertoire was sequenced with immunoSEQ multiplex PCR; TCRdb's copy has only in-frame clones and lacks some. The sample gives about 250,000 clones, approximately 85% of which show up once; 5.1% is in the top ten. The sequencing input was peripheral blood. The clonotype comes from a man aged 45 to 65 with active or convalescent COVID-19.

The CDR3: CASSPDPEETQYF. CDR3 nucleotides: TGTGCCAGCAGTCCAGACCCGGAGGAGACCCAGTACTTC. J is TRBJ2-5 and V is TRBV5-4; D not resolved. V was cut by 5 bases and J by 5 bases, with 13 bases left in between. Germline loops: CDR1 SGHNT, CDR2 YYREEE (reference sequence). This CDR3 has 13 residues.